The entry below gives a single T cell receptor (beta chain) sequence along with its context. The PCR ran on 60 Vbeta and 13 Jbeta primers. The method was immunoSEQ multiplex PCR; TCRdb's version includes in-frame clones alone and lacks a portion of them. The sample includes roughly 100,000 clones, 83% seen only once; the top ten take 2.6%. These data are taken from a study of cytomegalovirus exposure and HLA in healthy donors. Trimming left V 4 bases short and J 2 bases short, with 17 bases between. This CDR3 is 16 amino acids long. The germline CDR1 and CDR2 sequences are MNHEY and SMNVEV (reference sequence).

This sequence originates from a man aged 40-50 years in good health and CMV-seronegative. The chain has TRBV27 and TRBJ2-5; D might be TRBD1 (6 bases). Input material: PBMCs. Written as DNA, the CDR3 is TGTGCCAGCAGTTCGTACCGTAGGGGGAATCAAGAGACCCAGTACTTC. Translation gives CASSSYRRGNQETQYF.